This T cell receptor (beta chain) was sequenced during a study of cytotoxic CD8 clonotypes in ibrutinib-treated CLL. About the study: After median 68 months, around 14 stayed in remission, around twelve progressed; responses about 24 partial, 2 complete.

The CDR3 has 14 residues. In germline, CDR1 is WSHSY, CDR2 SAAADI. V lost 4 bases, J lost 4 bases, and 5 bases stayed unmatched. Overall study findings and caveats: Sustained-remission and progressing patients had different sampling times. Baseline levels were approached again at progression, after clonality had risen at ibrutinib response. Baseline clonality exceeded age-matched healthy donors and tracked circulating CD8+ T-cell counts.

Comments on this clone: The antigen remains undetermined.

Using immunoSEQ multiplex PCR, the repertoire was profiled, and TCRdb retains in-frame clones only, with some absent. The table records roughly 130,000 clones, approximately 80% of them present only once. This receptor was taken from a human donor with chronic lymphocytic leukemia. The rearrangement joins TRBV10-2 to TRBJ2-7, with TRBD2 matching over 9 bases. The sequencing here drew on PBMCs, taken after 12 months of ibrutinib treatment. CDR3 region: CASSGLAGEYEQYF. The DNA of the CDR3 is TGCGCCAGCAGTGGATTAGCGGGAGAATACGAGCAGTACTTC.